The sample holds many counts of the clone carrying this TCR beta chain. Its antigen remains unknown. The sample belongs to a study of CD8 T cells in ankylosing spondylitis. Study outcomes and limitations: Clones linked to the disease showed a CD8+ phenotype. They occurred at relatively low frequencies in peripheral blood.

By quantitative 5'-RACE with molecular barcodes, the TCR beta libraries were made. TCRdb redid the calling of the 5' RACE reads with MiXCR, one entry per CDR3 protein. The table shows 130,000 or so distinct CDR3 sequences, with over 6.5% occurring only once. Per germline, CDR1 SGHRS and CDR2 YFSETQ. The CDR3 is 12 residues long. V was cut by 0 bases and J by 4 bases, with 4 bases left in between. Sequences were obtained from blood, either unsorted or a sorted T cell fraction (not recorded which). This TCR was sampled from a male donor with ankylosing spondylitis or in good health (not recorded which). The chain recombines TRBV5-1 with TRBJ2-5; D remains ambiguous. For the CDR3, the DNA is TGCGCCAGCAGCTTGGGGCCAGAGACCCAGTACTTC. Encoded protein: CASSLGPETQYF.